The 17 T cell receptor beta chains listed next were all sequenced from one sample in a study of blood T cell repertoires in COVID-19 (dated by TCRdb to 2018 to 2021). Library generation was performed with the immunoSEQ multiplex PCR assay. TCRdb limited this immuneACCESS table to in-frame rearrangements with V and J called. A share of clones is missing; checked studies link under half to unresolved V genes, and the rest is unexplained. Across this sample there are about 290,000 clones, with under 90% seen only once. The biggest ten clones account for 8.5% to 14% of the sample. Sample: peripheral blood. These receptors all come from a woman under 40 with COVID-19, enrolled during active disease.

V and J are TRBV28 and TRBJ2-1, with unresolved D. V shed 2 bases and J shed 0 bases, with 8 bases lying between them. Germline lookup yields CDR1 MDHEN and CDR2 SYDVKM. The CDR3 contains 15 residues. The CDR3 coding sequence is TGTGCCAGCAGTTTAAGCCTGAGCTCCTACAATGAGCAGTTCTTC. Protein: CASSLSLSSYNEQFF.

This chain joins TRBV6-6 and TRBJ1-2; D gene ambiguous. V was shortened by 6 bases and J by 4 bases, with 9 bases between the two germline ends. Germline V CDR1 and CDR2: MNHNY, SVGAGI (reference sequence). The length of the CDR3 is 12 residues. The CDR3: CASSGGLYGYTF. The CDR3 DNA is TGTGCCAGCAGCGGAGGGCTCTATGGCTACACCTTC.

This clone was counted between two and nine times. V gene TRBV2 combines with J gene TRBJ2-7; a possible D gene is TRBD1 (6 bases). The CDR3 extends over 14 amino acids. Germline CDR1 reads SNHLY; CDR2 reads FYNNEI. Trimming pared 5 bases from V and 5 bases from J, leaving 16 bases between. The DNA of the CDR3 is TGTGCCAGCAGTACAGGGTTTCCGGGCGACGAGCAGTACTTC. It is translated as CASSTGFPGDEQYF.

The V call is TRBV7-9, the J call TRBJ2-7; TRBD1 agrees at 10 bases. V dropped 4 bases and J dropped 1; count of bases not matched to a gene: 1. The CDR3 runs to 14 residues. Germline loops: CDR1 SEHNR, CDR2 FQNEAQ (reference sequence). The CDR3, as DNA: TGTGCCAGCAGCTCGGGACAGGGGTCCTACGAGCAGTACTTC. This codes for CASSSGQGSYEQYF.

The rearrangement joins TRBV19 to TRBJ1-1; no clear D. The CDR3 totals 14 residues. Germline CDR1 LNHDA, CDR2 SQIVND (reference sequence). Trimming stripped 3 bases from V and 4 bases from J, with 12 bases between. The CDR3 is CASSMEGYGTEAFF. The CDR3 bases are TGTGCCAGTAGTATGGAGGGTTATGGCACTGAAGCTTTCTTT.

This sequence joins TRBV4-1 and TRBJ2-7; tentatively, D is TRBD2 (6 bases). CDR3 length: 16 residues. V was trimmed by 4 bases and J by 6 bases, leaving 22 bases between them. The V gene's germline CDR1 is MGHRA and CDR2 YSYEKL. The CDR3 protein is CASSRGTPLSIREQYF. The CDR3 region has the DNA TGCGCCAGCAGCCGCGGGACTCCTCTCTCGATCCGCGAGCAGTACTTC.

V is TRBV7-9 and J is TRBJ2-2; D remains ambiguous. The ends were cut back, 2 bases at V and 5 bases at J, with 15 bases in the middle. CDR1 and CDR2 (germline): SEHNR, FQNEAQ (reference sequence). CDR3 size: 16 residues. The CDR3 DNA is TGTGCCAGCAGCTTAAGCCGGTACGGGTTGACCGGGGAGCTGTTTTTT. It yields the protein CASSLSRYGLTGELFF.

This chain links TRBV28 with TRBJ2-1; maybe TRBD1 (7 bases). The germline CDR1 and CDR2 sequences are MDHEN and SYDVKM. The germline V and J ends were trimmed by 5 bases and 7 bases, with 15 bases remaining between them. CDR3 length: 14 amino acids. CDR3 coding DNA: TGTGCCAGCAGTAGAATGACAGGGAGGAATGAGCAGTTCTTC. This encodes CASSRMTGRNEQFF.

CDR3 nucleotide sequence: TGTGCCAGTAGTAACCAGGGCACCGGGGAGCTGTTTTTT. It encodes CASSNQGTGELFF. V and J are TRBV19 and TRBJ2-2, with D perhaps matching TRBD1 (5 bases). The CDR3 loop spans 13 amino acids. The V end lost 4 bases, the J end lost 4 bases, and 7 bases lay between the germline ends. Germline V gene lookup returns CDR1 LNHDA and CDR2 SQIVND (reference sequence). Based on the CDR3 plus reference TRBV19 and TRBJ2-2, the full variable domain is DGGITQSPKYLFRKEGQNVTLSCEQNLNHDAMYWYRQDPGQGLRLIYYSQIVNDFQKGDIAEGYSVSREKKESFPLTVTSAQKNPTAFYLCASSNQGTGELFFGEGSRLTVL.

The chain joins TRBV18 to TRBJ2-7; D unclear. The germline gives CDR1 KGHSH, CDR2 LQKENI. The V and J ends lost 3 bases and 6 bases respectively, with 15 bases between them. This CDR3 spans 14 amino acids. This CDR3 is CASSPYEVTSEQYF. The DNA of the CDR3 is TGTGCCAGCTCACCCTACGAAGTTACCTCCGAGCAGTACTTC.

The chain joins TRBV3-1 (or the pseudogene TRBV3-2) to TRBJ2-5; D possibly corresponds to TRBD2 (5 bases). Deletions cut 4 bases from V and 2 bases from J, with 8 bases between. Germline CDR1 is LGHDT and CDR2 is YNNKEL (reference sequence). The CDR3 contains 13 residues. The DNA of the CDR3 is TGTGCCAGCAGCCTGGACTCGCAAGAGACCCAGTACTTC. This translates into CASSLDSQETQYF.

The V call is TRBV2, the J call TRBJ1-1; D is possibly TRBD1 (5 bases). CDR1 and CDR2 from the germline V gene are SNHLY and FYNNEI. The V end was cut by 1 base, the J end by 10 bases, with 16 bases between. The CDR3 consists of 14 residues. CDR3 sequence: CASSEGVRANRAFF. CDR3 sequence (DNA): TGTGCCAGCAGTGAAGGGGTCAGGGCGAATCGAGCTTTCTTT.

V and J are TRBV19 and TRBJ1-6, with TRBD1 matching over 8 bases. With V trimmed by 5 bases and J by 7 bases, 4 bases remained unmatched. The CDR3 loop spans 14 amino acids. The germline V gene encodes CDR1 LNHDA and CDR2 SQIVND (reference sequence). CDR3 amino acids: CASSYDRGNSPLHF. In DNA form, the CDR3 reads TGTGCCAGTAGTTATGACAGGGGAAATTCACCCCTCCACTTT.

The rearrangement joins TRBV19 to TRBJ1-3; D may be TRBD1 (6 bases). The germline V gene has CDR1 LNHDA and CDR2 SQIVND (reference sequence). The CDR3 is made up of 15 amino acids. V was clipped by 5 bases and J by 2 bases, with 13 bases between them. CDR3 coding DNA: TGTGCCAGTAGTTTGACGGGGGGCACTGGAAACACCATATATTTT. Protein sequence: CASSLTGGTGNTIYF. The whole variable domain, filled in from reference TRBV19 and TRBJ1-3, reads DGGITQSPKYLFRKEGQNVTLSCEQNLNHDAMYWYRQDPGQGLRLIYYSQIVNDFQKGDIAEGYSVSREKKESFPLTVTSAQKNPTAFYLCASSLTGGTGNTIYFGEGSWLTVV.

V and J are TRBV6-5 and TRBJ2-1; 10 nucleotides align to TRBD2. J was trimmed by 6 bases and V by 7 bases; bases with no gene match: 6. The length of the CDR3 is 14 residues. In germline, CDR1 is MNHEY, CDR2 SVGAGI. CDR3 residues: CASKGLAVRNEQFF. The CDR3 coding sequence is TGTGCCAGCAAAGGACTAGCGGTCCGCAATGAGCAGTTCTTC.

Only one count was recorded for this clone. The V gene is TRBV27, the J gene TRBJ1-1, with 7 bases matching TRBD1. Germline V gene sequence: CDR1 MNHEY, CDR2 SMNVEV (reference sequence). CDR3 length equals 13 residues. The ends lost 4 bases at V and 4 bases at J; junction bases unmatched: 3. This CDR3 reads CASSWRGPTEAFF. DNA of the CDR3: TGTGCCAGCAGTTGGAGGGGGCCCACTGAAGCTTTCTTT.

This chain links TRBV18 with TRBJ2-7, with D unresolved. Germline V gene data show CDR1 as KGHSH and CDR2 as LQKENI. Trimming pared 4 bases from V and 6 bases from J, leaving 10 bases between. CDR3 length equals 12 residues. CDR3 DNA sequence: TGTGCCAGCTCACTTTACAATACCGAGCAGTACTTC. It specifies CASSLYNTEQYF.